Given below is one T cell receptor (beta chain) in context. TCRdb analysed the 5' RACE reads with MiXCR anew, one entry per CDR3 protein. The data hold fewer than 250,000 distinct CDR3 sequences, with about 17% observed a single time. The data belong to a study of T-cell memory formation after mild COVID-19. The CDR3 runs to 14 residues. Germline loops: CDR1 LGHDT, CDR2 YNNKEL (reference sequence). Trimming cost V 0 bases and J 0 bases, with 6 bases left between them. The sample comprised PBMCs or a T cell subset sorted from them (not recorded which). V is TRBV3-1 and J is TRBJ2-7; D not certain. The clonotype was recovered from an adult woman who had mild COVID-19 (a few samples of this study predate the infection). Cell type and time point are not known. The CDR3 region is CASSQDLPSYEQYF. As DNA, the CDR3 is TGTGCCAGCAGCCAAGACCTCCCCTCCTACGAGCAGTACTTC.